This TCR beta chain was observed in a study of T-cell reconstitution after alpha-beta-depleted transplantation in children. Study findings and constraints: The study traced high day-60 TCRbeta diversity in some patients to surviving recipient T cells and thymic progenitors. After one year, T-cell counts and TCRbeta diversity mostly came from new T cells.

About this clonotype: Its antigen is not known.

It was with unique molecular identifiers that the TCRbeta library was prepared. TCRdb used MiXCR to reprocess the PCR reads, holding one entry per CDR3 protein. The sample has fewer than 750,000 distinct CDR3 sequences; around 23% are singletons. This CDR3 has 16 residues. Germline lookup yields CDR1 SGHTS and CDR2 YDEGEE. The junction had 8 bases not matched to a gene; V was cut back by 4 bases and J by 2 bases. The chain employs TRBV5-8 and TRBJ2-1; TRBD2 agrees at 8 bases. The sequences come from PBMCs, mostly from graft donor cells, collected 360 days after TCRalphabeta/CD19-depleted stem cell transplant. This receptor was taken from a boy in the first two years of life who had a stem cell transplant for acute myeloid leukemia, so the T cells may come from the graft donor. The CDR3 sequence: CASSTIAGGPYNEQFF. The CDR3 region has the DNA TGTGCCAGCAGCACCATCGCGGGGGGTCCCTACAATGAGCAGTTCTTC.